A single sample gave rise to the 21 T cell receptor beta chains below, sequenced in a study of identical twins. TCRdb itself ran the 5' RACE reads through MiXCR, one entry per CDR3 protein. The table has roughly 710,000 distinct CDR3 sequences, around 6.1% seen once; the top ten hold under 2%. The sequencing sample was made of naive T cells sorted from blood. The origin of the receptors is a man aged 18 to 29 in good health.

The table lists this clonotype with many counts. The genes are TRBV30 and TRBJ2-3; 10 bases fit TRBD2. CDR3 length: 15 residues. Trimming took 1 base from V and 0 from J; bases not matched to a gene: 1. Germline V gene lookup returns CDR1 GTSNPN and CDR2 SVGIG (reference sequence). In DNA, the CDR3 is TGTGCCTGGAGTGCTAGCGGGGGAAGCACAGATACGCAGTATTTT. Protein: CAWSASGGSTDTQYF.

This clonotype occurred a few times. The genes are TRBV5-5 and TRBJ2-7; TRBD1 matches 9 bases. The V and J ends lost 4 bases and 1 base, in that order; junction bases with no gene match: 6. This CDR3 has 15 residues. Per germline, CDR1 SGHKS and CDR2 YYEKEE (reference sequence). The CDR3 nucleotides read TGTGCCAGCAGCATGAGACAGGGGGTATCCTACGAGCAGTACGTC. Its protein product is CASSMRQGVSYEQYV.

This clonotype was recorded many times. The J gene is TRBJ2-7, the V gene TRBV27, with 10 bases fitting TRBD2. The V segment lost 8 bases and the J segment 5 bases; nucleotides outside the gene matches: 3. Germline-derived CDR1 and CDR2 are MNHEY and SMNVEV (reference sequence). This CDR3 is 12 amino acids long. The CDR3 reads CASSSGSHEQYF. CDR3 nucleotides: TGTGCCAGCTCTAGCGGGAGCCACGAGCAGTACTTC.

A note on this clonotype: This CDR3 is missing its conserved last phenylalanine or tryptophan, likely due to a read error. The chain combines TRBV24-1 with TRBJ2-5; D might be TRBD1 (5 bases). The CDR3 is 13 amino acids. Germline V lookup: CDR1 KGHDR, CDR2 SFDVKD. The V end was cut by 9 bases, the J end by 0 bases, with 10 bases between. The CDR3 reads CATSTDHQETQYC. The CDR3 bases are TGTGCCACCTCGACAGACCACCAAGAGACCCAGTACTGC.

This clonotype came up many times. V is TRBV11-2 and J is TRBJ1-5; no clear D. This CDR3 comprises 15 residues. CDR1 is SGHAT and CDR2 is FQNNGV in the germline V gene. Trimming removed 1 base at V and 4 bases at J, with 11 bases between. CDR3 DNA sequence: TGTGCCAGCAGCTTAGGGGCAGGCCTAAATCAGCCCCAGCATTTT. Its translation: CASSLGAGLNQPQHF.

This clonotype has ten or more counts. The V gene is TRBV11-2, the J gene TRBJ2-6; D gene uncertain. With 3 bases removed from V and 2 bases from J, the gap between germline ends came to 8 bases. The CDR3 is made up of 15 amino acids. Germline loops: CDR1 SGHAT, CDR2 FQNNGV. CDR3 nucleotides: TGTGCCAGCAGCTTCAATGGGGCTGGGGCCAACGTCCTGACTTTC. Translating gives CASSFNGAGANVLTF.

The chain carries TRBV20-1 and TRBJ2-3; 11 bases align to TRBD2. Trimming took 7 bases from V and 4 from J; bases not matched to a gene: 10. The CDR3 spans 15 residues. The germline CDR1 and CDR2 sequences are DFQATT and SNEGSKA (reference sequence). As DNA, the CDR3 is TGCAGTGGTAGTACGGTACTAGCGGGAGCAGATACGCAGTATTTT. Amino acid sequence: CSGSTVLAGADTQYF.

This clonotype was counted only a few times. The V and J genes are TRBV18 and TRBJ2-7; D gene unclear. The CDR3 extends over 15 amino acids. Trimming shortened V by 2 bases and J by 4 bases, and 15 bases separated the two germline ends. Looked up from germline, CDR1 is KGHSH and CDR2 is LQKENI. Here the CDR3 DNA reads TGTGCCAGCTCACCATTCCCCGGAAGCCCTTACGAGCAGTACTTC. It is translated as CASSPFPGSPYEQYF.

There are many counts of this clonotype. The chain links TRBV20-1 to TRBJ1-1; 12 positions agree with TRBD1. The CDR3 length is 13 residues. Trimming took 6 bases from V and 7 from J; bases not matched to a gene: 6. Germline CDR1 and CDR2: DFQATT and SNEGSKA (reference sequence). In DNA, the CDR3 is TGCAGTGCCCCCGGGACAGGGGGCATTGAAGCTTTCTTT. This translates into CSAPGTGGIEAFF.

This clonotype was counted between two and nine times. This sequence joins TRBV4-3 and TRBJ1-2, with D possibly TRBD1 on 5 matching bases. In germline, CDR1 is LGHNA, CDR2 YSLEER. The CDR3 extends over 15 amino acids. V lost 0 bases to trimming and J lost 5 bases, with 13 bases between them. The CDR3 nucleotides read TGCGCCAGCAGCCAAGAACAAGCAGCAGGGTATGGCTACACCTTC. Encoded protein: CASSQEQAAGYGYTF.

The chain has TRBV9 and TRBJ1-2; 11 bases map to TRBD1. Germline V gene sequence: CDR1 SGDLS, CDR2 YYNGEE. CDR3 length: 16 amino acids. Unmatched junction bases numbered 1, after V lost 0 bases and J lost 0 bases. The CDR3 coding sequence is TGTGCCAGCAGCGTAGGGGGACAGGGGGCTAACTATGGCTACACCTTC. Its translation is CASSVGGQGANYGYTF.

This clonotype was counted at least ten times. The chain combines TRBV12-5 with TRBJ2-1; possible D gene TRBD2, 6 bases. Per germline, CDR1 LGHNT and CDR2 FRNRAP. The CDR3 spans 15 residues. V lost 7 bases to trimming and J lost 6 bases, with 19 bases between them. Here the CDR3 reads CASALGGDGANEQFF. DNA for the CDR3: TGTGCTAGTGCTCTCGGGGGAGATGGCGCCAATGAGCAGTTCTTC.

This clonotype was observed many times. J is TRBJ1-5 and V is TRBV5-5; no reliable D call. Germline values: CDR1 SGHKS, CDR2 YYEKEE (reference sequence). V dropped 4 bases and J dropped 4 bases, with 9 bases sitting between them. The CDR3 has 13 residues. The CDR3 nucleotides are TGTGCCAGCAGCCACGTCGGGAATCAGCCCCAGCATTTT. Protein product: CASSHVGNQPQHF.

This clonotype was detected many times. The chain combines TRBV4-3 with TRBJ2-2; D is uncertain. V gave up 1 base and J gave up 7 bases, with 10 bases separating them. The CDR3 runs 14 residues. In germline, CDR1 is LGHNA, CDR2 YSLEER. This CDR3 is CASSQGLMVGELFF. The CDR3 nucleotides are TGCGCCAGCAGCCAAGGACTTATGGTCGGGGAGCTGTTTTTT.

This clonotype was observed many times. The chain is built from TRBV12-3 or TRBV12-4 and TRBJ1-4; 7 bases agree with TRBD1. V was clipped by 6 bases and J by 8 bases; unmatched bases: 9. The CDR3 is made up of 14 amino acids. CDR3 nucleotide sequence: TGTGCCAGCAGGATCGGGACAGAGCAGGAAAAACTGTTTTTT. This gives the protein CASRIGTEQEKLFF.

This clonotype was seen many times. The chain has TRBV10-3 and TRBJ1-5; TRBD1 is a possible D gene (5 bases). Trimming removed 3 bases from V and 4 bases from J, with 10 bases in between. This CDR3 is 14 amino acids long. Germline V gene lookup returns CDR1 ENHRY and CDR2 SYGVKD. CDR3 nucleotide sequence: TGTGCCATCAGTGACCAGACAGCTAATCAGCCCCAGCATTTT. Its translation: CAISDQTANQPQHF.

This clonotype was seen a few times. The CDR3 bases are TGTGCCAGCAGCTCGACTAGAGCGGGAGGTTACAATGAGCAGTTCTTC. Protein product: CASSSTRAGGYNEQFF. The V gene is TRBV7-8, the J gene TRBJ2-1, with TRBD2 matching over 9 bases. Germline V gene lookup returns CDR1 SGHVS and CDR2 FQNEAQ. This CDR3 is built from 16 residues. Trimming at V came to 4 bases and at J to 4 bases, leaving 8 bases not matched to a gene.

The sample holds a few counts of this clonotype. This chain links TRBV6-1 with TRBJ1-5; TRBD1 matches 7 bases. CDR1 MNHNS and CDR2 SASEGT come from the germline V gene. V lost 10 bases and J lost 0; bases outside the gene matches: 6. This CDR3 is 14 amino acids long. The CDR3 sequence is CATTDRNSNQPQHF. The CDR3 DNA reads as TGTGCCACCACGGACAGGAATAGCAATCAGCCCCAGCATTTT.

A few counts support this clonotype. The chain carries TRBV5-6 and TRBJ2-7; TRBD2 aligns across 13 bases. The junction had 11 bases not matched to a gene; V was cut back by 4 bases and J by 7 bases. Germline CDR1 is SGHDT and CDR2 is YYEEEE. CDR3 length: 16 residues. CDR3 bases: TGTGCCAGCAGCGGGAGGGGACTAGCGGGACTAGTGGAGCAGTACGTC. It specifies CASSGRGLAGLVEQYV.

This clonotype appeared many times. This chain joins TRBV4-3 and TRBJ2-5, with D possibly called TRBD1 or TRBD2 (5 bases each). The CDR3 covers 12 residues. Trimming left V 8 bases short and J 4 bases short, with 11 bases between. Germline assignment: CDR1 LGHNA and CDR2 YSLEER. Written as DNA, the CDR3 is TGCGCCAGCCGGGGCATAGCAGAGACCCAGTACTTC. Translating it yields CASRGIAETQYF.

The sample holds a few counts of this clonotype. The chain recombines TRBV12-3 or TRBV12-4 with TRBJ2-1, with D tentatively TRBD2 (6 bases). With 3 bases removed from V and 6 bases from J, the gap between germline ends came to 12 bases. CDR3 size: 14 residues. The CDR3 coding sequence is TGTGCCAGCAGTTTGGAGGGAGAGGTCAATGAGCAGTTCTTC. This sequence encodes CASSLEGEVNEQFF.